Sequencing of this T cell receptor beta chain was carried out in a study of STAT5B mutations in CD4+ large granular lymphocyte leukemia (dated by TCRdb to about 2022). Study-level background: Among the healthy controls, the CDR3 'QG' motif was associated with a particular HLA allele. The study compared the TCRbeta repertoires of patients with CD4+ T-cell large granular lymphocyte leukemia against those of healthy blood donors. The purity of purified fractions was confirmed by flow cytometry on FACSCanto II or FACSVerse to exceed 95% among lymphocytes.

At the junction V is shortened by 0 bases and J by 3 bases, with 10 bases in between. The CDR3 numbers 15 residues from cysteine through phenylalanine. The read is trimmed to its CDR3 DNA, 45 bases read in frame from base 1. Based on the germline V gene, the CDR1 and CDR2 sequences are SGHTA and FQGNSA. For this clone: What this receptor recognizes is not known. Base qualities are not at hand, and no much larger clone is one base apart.

The immunoSEQ assay at survey resolution was used to sequence TCRbeta rearrangements from genomic DNA. The paper's data handling went like this. A lowest detectable productive clonotype frequency of 2.59 x 10-5 was observed in the TCR sequencing data. Only productive TCRbeta rearrangements, meaning sequences that were complete and in-frame, were kept for the analyses. Simpson clonality, calculated in the immunoSEQ Analyzer version 3.0, was used as the measure of sample clonality. Based on frequency, clones were grouped as very rare, small, medium, large (1-20%) or hyperexpanded (>20%). Generation probabilities were estimated with OLGA 1.2.3, V-gene circos plots were generated with VDJtools, specificities were searched for in VDJdb, and CDR3 motifs were identified with GLIPH. TCRdb stores this immuneACCESS table with in-frame sequences only. Part of the clones is absent; in the studies checked, under half of the shortfall reflects unresolved V genes, and no reason is known for the rest. The D gene and trimming were derived from the DNA, and the V and J assignments and clone size from that table. The sample table records 30,000 to 40,000 clones; about 91% of these occur just once. The top ten clonotypes cover about 0.97% of the sample.

Buffy coats from 35 to 45 blood donors, supplied by the Finnish Red Cross blood service, were used as healthy controls. All TCR-sequenced material derived from peripheral blood: patient blood samples and healthy donor buffy coats. Ficoll-Hypaque gradient centrifugation was used to isolate peripheral blood mononuclear cells. Magnetic purification was used to isolate CD4+ cells from the buffy coats of the healthy controls. Genomic DNA was extracted using the Gentra Puregene Cell and Tissue kit, and a Qubit 2.0 fluorometer was used to quantify it. General findings and caveats noted by the study authors: TRBV06-family usage was enriched among the top patient clones (8/27) compared with healthy controls (2/35). Main leukemic clonotypes were private to each patient, although 20% to 25% of the main leukemic clonotypes were found at low frequency in the non-leukemic repertoires of other patients. The data were not HLA-matched, and the higher clonality in CD4+ T-LGLL than in CD8+ T-LGLL could be due to the relatively small sample size. Compared with healthy CD4+ repertoires, CD4-sorted patient repertoires appeared more clonal, and this difference remained even after the putative leukemic clones were removed.

Input material: CD4+ T cells from blood buffy coats. Recombination linked TRBV7-2 to TRBJ2-3; the D gene cannot be named for sure. The source is a human donor in good health. The CDR3 in this case is CASSLARPGTDTQYF. The nucleotides are TGTGCCAGCAGCTTAGCTAGGCCGGGTACAGATACGCAGTATTTT.